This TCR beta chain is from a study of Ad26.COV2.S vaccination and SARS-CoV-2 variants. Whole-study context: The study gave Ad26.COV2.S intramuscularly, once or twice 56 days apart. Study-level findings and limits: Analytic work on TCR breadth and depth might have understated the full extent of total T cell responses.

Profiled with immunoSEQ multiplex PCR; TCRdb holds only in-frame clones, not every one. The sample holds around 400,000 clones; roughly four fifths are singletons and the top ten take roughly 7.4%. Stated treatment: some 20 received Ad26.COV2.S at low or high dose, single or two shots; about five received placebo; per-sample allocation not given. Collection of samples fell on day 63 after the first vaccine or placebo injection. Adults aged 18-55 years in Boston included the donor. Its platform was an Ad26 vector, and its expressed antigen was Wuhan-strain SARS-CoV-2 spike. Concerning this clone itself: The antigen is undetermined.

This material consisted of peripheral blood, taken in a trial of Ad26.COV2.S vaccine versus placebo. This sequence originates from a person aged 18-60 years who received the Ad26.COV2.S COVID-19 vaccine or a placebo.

The chain's CDR3 is CASSRVLGNTEAFF. CDR3 in DNA: TGTGCCAGTAGCCGGGTGTTGGGGAACACTGAAGCTTTCTTT. This chain links TRBV19 with TRBJ1-1, with unresolved D. Germline V gene data show CDR1 as LNHDA and CDR2 as SQIVND (reference sequence). CDR3 size: 14 residues. Between the trimmed V and J ends, which lost 6 bases and 1 base, there was a span of 12 bases.